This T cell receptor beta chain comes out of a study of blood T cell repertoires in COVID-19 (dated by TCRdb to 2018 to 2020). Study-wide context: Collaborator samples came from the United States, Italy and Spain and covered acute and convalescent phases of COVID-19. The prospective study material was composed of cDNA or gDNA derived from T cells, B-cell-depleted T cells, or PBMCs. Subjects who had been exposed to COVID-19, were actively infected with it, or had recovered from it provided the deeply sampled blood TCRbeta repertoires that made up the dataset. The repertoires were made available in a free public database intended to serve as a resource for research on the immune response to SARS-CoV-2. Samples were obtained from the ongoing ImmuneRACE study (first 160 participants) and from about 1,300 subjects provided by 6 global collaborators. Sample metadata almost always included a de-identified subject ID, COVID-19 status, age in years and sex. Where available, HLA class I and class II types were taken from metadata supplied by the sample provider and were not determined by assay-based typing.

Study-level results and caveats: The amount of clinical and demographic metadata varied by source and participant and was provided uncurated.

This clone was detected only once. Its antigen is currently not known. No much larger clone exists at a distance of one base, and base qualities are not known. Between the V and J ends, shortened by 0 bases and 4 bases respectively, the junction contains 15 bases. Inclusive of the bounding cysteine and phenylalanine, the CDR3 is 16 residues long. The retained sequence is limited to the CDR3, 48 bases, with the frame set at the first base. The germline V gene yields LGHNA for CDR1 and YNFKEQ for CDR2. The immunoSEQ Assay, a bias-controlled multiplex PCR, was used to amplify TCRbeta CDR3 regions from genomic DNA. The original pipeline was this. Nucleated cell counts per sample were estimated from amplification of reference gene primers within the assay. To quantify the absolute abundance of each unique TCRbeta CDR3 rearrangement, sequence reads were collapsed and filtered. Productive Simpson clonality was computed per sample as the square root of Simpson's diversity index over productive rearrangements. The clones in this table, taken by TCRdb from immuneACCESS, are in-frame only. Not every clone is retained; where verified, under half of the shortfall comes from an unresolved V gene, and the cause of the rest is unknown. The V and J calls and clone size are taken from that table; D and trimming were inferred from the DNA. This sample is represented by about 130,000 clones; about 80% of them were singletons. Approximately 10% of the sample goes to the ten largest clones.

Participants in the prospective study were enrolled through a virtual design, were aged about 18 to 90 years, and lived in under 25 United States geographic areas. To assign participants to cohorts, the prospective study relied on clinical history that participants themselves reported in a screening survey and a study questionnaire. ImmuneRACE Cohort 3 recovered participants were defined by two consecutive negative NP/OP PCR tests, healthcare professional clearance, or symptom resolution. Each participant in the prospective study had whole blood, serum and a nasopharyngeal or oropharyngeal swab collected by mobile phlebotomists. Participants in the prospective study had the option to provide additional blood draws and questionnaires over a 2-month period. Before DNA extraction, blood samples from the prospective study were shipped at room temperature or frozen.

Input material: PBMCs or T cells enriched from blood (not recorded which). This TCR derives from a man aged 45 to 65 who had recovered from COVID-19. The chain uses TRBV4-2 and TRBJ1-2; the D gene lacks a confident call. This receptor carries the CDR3 CASSQDLMETSYGYTF. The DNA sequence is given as TGTGCCAGCAGCCAAGATTTAATGGAGACGTCCTATGGCTACACCTTC.